The sequence of this T cell receptor beta chain was determined in a study of T cells in Graves' hyperthyroidism and ophthalmopathy. What was amplified from RNA transcripts were TCR beta CDR3 regions. An initial round of RT-PCR targeting the TCR CDR3 relied on the HTBI primer set. TCRdb independently ran MiXCR on the multiplex PCR reads; one entry per CDR3 protein. The sample records about 260,000 distinct CDR3 sequences, around 17% being singletons. This clonotype has ten or more counts. The CDR3 totals 12 residues. After removal of 6 bases from V and 5 bases from J, the junction contained 2 bases not matched to a gene. A patient was excluded if there was uncontrolled infection, other autoimmune disease, pregnancy or lactation. Clinical symptoms, serum thyroxine and TRAb, thyroid ultrasound and orbital computed tomography together formed the diagnostic basis.

The TCR sequence derives from a woman aged 18-30 years with Graves' ophthalmopathy. The gene calls are TRBV12-3 or TRBV12-4 and TRBJ1-1, with 8 bases lining up with TRBD1. The source material was blood. The CDR3 DNA follows: TGTGCCAGCAGGAGGACAGGGACTGAAGCTTTCTTT. It specifies CASRRTGTEAFF.